This TCR beta chain was recovered during a study of T cell changes during pregnancy in multiple sclerosis (dated by TCRdb to the late 2010s). Background on the whole study: The study examined how the T cell repertoire changed over the course of pregnancy in women with multiple sclerosis.

Libraries were constructed by the immunoSEQ multiplex PCR assay. The immuneACCESS repertoire file appears here via TCRdb, limited to in-frame rearrangements. These files lack a portion of the clones; in checked studies, under half of the deficit traces to unresolved V genes, and the cause of the others is not known. The sample has around 80,000 clones on record, around 92% of them singletons. Of the sample, about 3% falls within the top ten clones. The CDR3 goes from the cysteine to the phenylalanine over 12 residues. Only the CDR3 DNA stays, 36 bases, in frame from base 1. Relative to germline, V is 5 bases shorter and J is 4 bases shorter, with 8 bases between their ends. As encoded in the germline V gene, CDR1 is SNHLY while CDR2 is FYNNEI. Comments on this clone: Its cognate antigen has yet to be identified. No base qualities exist here, and no much larger clone lies one base off it.

The chain couples TRBV2 to TRBJ1-2; matching of 6 bases hints at TRBD1 as the D gene. The sequenced sample was peripheral blood, obtained before pregnancy. This receptor was obtained from a female donor with multiple sclerosis, enrolled in a pregnancy study. CDR3 protein: CASSRTVYGYTF. The nucleotide sequence is given as TGTGCCAGCAGTCGGACAGTCTATGGCTACACCTTC.